This T cell receptor beta chain was documented in a study of blood T cell repertoires in COVID-19. While infection was still active, Seattle patients were enrolled and then followed longitudinally. This table comes from immunoSEQ multiplex PCR, and its TCRdb copy is limited to in-frame clones, with some not included. Of 200,000 to 250,000 clones in the sample, 92% were seen once. The CDR3 is 20 residues long. The germline V gene encodes CDR1 GTSNPN and CDR2 SVGIG (reference sequence). J lost 0 bases, V lost 0 bases, and 13 bases had no gene match. Sequenced sample: peripheral blood. The rearrangement links TRBV30 to TRBJ2-6, with 8 bases that match TRBD2. The receptor's source is a man aged 60 to 75 with COVID-19, enrolled during active disease. This chain's CDR3 is CAWSVSLSGLALSGANVLTF. In DNA, the CDR3 is TGTGCCTGGAGTGTATCACTTTCCGGACTAGCACTCTCTGGGGCCAACGTCCTGACTTTC.